This T cell receptor (beta chain) comes out of a study of identical twins. Study conclusions and caveats: Within monozygotic twins, out-of-frame TCR alpha sharing was underestimated by the models.

TCRdb reanalysed the 5' RACE reads using MiXCR and keeps one entry per CDR3 protein. The sample shows about 900,000 distinct CDR3 sequences, more than 9% of them seen only once. CDR3 length: 14 amino acids. The germline gives CDR1 MNHEY, CDR2 SVGEGT. Trimming stripped 6 bases from V and 8 bases from J, with 17 bases between. With respect to this clonotype: Its matching antigen is unknown.

These data were also reused for a study on yellow fever vaccine responses in identical twins.

The TCR sequence derives from a woman aged 18-29 years in good health. The source material was PBMCs. The chain is built from TRBV6-2 or TRBV6-3 and TRBJ2-1, with D possibly TRBD1 on 6 matching bases. The CDR3 protein is CASRAETGYDEQFF. DNA of the CDR3: TGTGCCAGCAGGGCTGAAACAGGGTACGATGAGCAGTTCTTC.